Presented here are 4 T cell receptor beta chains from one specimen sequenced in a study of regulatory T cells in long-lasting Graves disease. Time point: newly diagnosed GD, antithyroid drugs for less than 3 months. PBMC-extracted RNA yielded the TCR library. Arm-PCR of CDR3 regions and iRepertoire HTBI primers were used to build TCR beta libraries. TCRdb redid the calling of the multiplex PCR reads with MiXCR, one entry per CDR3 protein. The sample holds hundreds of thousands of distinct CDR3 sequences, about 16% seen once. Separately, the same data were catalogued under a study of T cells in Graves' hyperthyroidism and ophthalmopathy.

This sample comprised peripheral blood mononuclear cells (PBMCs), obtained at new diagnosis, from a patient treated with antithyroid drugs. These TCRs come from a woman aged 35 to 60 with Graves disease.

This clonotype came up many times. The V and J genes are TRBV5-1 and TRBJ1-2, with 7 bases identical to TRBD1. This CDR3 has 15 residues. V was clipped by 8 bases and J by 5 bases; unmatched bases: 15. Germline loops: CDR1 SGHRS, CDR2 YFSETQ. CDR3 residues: CASSRSGDRVYGYTF. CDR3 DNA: TGCGCCAGTAGCCGATCCGGAGACAGGGTGTATGGCTACACCTTC. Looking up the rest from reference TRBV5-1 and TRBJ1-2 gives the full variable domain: KAGVTQTPRYLIKTRGQQVTLSCSPISGHRSVSWYQQTPGQGLQFLFEYFSETQRNKGNFPGRFSGRQFSNSRSEMNVSTLELGDSALYLCASSRSGDRVYGYTFGSGTRLTVV.

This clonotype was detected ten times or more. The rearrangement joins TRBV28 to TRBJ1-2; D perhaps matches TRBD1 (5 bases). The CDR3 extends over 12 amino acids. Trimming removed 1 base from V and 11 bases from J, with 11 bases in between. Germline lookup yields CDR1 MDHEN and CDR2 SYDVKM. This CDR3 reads CASSLLGQGYTF. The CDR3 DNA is TGTGCCAGCAGTTTATTGGGGCAAGGTTACACCTTC.

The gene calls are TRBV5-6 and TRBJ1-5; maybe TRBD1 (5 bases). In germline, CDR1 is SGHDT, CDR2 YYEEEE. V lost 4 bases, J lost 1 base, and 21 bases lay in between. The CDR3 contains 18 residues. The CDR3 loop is CASSHPLGAGSSNQPQHF. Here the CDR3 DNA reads TGTGCCAGCAGCCATCCGCTCGGGGCAGGGTCCAGCAATCAGCCCCAGCATTTT.

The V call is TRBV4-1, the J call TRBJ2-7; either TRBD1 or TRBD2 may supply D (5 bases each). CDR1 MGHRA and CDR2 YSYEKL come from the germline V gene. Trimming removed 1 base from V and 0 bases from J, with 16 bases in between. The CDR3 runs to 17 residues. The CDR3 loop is CASSQGFRDGLSYEQYF. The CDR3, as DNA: TGCGCCAGCAGCCAAGGATTCCGGGACGGCCTCTCCTACGAGCAGTACTTC.